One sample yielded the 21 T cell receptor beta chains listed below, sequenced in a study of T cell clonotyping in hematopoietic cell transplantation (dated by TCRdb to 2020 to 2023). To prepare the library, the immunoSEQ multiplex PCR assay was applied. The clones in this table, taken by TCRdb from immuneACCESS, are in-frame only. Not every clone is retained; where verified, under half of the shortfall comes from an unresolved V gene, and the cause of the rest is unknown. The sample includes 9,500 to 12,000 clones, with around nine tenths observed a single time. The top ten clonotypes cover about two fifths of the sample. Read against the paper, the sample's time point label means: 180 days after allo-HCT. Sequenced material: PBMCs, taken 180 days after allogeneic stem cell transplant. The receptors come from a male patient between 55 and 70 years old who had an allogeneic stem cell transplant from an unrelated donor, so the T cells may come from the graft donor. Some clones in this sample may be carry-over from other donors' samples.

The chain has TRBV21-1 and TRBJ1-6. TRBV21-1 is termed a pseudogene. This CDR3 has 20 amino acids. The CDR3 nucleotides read TGTGCCAGCAGCAAAGGGGCGAGGGGCGCCCGCTACTCCTATAATTCACCCCTCCACTTT. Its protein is CASSKGARGARYSYNSPLHF.

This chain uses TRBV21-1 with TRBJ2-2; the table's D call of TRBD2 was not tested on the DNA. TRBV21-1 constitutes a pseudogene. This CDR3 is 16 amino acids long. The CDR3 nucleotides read TGTGCCAGCAGCAAAGGATGGCGGAGGAACACCGGGGAGCTGTTTTTT. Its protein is CASSKGWRRNTGELFF.

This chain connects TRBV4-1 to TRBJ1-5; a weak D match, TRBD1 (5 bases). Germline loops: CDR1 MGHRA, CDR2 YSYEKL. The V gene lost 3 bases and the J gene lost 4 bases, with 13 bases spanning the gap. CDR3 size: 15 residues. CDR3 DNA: TGCGCCAGCAGCCAGGGAGACAGTAGGAATCAGCCCCAGCATTTT. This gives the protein CASSQGDSRNQPQHF.

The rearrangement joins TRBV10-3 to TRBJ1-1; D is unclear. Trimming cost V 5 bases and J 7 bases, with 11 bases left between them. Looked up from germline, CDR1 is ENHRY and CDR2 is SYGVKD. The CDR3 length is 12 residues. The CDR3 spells CAISTRTGEAFF. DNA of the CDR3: TGTGCCATCAGTACCAGGACGGGTGAAGCTTTCTTT.

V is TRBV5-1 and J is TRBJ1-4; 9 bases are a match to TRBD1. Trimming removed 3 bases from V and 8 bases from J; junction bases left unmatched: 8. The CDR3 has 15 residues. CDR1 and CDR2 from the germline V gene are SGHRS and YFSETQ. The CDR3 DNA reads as TGCGCCAGCAGCTCGGGACAGGGTTACCGCGAAAAACTGTTTTTT. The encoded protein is CASSSGQGYREKLFF. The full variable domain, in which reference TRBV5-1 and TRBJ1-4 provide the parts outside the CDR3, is KAGVTQTPRYLIKTRGQQVTLSCSPISGHRSVSWYQQTPGQGLQFLFEYFSETQRNKGNFPGRFSGRQFSNSRSEMNVSTLELGDSALYLCASSSGQGYREKLFFGSGTQLSVL.

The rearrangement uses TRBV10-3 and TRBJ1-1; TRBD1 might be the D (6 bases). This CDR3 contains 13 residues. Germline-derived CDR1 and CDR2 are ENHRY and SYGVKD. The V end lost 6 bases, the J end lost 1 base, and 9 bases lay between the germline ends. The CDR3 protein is CAIRDSENTEAFF. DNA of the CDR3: TGTGCCATCAGGGACAGCGAGAACACTGAAGCTTTCTTT.

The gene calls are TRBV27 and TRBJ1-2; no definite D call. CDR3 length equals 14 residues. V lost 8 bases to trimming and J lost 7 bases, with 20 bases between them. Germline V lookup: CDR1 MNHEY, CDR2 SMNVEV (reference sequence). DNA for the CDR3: TGTGCCAGCCATCCCTCCGCAGGAGGAGTTGGCTACACCTTC. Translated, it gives CASHPSAGGVGYTF.

Written as DNA, the CDR3 is TGTGCCAGCAGCTTCGCACTATCCTACAATGAGCAGTTCTTC. Translated: CASSFALSYNEQFF. The chain has TRBV5-4 and TRBJ2-1; no clear D gene. Germline V gene sequence: CDR1 SGHNT, CDR2 YYREEE (reference sequence). CDR3 length equals 14 residues. The V end was cut by 2 bases, the J end by 1 base, with 7 bases between.

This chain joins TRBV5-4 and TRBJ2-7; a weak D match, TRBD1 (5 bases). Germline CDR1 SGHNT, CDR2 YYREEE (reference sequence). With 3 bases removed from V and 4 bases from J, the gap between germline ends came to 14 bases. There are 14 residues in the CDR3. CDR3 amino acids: CASSSEFRAYEQYF. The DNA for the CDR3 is TGTGCCAGCAGCTCGGAATTCAGGGCTTACGAGCAGTACTTC.

CDR3 loop: CASSEAVPDQPQHF. CDR3 in DNA: TGTGCCAGCAGTGAGGCAGTTCCCGATCAGCCCCAGCATTTT. This sequence joins TRBV6-1 and TRBJ1-5; the D is unclear. Germline loops: CDR1 MNHNS, CDR2 SASEGT. The germline V and J ends were trimmed by 3 bases and 5 bases, with 11 bases remaining between them. This CDR3 has 14 amino acids.

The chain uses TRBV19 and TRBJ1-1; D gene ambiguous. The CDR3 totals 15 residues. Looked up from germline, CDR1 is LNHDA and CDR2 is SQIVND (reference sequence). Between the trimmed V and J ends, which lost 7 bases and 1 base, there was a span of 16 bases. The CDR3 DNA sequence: TGTGCCAGTACCGTACGCCAGGCCGGGAACACTGAAGCTTTCTTT. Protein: CASTVRQAGNTEAFF.

CDR3 amino acids: CASSLLGGPWETQYF. The DNA of the CDR3 is TGTGCCAGCAGCCTTCTGGGGGGGCCATGGGAGACCCAGTACTTC. The chain joins TRBV9 to TRBJ2-5; tentatively, D is TRBD2 (7 bases). The CDR3 runs 15 residues. Germline V gene lookup returns CDR1 SGDLS and CDR2 YYNGEE. The ends were cut back, 4 bases at V and 5 bases at J, with 18 bases in the middle.

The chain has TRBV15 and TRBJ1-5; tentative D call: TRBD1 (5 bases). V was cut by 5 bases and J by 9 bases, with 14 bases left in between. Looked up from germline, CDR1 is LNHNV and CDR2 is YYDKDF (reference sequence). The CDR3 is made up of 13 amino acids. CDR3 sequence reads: CATSGSGRWPQHF. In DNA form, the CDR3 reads TGTGCCACCAGCGGATCAGGGCGGTGGCCCCAGCATTTT.

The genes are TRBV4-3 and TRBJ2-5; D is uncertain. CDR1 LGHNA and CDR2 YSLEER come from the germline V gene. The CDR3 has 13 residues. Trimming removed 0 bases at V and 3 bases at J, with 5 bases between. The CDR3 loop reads CASSQDLKETQYF. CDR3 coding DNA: TGCGCCAGCAGCCAAGACCTAAAAGAGACCCAGTACTTC.

The CDR3 DNA reads as TGTGCCAGCAGCGCCGGGACAGGGGGAACGCGGTATGGCTACACCTTC. It specifies CASSAGTGGTRYGYTF. V usage is TRBV9 and J usage is TRBJ1-2, with 11 bases fitting TRBD1. With 3 bases clipped from V and 5 bases from J, the junction kept 9 bases outside the gene matches. The CDR3 runs 16 residues. Germline V gene lookup returns CDR1 SGDLS and CDR2 YYNGEE.

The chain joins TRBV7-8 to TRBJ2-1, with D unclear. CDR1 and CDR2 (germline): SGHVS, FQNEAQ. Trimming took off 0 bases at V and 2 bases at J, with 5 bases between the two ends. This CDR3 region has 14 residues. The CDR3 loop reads CASSLAGTYNEQFF. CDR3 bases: TGTGCCAGCAGCTTAGCGGGGACCTACAATGAGCAGTTCTTC.

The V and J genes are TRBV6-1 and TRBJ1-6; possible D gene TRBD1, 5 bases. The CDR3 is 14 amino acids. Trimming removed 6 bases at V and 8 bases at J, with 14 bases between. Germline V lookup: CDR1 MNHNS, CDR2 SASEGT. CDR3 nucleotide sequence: TGTGCCAGCAGGGCCCCGGGGGTGGATTCACCCCTCCACTTT. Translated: CASRAPGVDSPLHF.

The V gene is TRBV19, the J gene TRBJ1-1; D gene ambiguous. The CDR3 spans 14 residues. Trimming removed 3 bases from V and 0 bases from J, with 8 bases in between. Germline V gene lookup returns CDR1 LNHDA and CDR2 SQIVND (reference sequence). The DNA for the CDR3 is TGTGCCAGTAGTATTCCGAACATGAACACTGAAGCTTTCTTT. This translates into CASSIPNMNTEAFF.

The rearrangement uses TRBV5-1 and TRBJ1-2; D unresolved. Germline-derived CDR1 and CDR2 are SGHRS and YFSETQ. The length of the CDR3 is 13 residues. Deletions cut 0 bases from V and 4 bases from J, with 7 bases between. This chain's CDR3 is CASSLEGIYGYTF. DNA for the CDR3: TGCGCCAGCAGCTTGGAGGGAATCTATGGCTACACCTTC.

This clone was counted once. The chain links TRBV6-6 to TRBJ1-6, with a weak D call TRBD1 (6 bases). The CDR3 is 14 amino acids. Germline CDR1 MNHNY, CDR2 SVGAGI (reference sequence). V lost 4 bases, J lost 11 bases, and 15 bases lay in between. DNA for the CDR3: TGTGCCAGCAGTTTCACGACAGGATCGGCACCCCTCCACTTT. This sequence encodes CASSFTTGSAPLHF.

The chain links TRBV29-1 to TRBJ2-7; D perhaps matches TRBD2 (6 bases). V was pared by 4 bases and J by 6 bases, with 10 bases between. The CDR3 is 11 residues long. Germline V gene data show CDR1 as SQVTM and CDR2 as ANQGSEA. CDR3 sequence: CSVASGLEQYF. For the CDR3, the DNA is TGCAGCGTTGCATCGGGACTCGAGCAGTACTTC.